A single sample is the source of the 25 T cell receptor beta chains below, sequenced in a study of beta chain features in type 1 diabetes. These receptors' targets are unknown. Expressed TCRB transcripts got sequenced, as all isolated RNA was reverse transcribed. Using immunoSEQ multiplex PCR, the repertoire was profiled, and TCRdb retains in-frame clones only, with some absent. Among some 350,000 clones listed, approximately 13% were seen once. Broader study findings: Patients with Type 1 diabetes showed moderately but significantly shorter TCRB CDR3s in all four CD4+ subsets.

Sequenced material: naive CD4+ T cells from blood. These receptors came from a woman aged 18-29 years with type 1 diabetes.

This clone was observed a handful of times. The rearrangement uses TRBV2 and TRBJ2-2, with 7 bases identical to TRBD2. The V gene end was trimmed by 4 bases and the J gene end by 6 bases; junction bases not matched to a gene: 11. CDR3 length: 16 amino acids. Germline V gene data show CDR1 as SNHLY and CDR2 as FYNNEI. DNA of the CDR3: TGTGCCAGCAGTGTTGTTTCTGGGCGGGAGTCCGGGGAGCTGTTTTTT. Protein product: CASSVVSGRESGELFF.

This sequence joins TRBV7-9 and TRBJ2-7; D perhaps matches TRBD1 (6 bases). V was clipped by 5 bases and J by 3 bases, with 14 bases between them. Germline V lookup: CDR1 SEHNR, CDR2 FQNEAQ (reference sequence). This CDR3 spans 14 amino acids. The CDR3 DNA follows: TGTGCCAGCAGCCCCCGGACAGCTAACTACGAGCAGTACTTC. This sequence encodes CASSPRTANYEQYF.

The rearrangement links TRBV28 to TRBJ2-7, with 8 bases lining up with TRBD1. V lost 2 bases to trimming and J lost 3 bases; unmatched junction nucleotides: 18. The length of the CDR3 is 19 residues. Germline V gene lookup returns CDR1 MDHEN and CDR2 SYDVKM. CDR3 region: CASSLVPRAGTGGYYEQYF. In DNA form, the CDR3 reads TGTGCCAGCAGTTTAGTCCCTAGGGCCGGGACAGGCGGATACTACGAGCAGTACTTC. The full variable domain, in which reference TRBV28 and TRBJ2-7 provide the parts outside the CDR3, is DVKVTQSSRYLVKRTGEKVFLECVQDMDHENMFWYRQDPGLGLRLIYFSYDVKMKEKGDIPEGYSVSREKKERFSLILESASTNQTSMYLCASSLVPRAGTGGYYEQYFGPGTRLTVT.

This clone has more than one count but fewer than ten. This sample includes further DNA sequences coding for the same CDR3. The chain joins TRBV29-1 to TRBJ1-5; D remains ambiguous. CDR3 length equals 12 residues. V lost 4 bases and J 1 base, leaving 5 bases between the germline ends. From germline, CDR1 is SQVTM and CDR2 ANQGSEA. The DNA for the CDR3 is TGCAGCGTTGCCGGGAGCAATCAGCCCCAGCATTTT. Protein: CSVAGSNQPQHF.

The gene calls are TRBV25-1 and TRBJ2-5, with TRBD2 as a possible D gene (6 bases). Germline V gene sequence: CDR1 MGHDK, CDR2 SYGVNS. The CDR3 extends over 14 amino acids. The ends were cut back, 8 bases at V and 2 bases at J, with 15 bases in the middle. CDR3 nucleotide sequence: TGTGCCAGCGGGGGGACCGGGGCACAAGAGACCCAGTACTTC. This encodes CASGGTGAQETQYF.

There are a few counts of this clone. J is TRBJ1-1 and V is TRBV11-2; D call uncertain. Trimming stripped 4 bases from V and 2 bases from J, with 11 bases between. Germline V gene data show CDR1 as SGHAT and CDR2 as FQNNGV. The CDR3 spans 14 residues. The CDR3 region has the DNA TGTGCCAGCAGCTCCCTGAGGGCTAACACTGAAGCTTTCTTT. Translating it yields CASSSLRANTEAFF.

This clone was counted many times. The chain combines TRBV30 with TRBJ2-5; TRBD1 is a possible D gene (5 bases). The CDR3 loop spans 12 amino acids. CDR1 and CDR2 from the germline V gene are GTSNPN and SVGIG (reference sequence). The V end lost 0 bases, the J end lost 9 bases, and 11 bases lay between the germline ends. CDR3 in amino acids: CAWSVTLGAQYF. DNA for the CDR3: TGTGCCTGGAGTGTCACGCTAGGGGCCCAGTACTTC.

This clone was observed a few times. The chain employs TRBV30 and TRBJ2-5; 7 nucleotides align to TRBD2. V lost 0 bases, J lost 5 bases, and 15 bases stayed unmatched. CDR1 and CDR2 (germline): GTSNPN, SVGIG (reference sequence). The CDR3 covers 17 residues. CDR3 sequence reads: CAWSVGRTAGAGETQYF. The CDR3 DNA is TGTGCCTGGAGTGTCGGGCGCACGGCGGGAGCGGGTGAGACCCAGTACTTC.

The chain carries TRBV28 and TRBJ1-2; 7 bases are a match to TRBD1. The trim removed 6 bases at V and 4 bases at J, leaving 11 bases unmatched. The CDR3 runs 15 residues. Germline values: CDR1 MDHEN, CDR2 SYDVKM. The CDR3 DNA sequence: TGTGCCAGCAGCCCCCAGTCACAGGGGACCTATGGCTACACCTTC. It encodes CASSPQSQGTYGYTF.

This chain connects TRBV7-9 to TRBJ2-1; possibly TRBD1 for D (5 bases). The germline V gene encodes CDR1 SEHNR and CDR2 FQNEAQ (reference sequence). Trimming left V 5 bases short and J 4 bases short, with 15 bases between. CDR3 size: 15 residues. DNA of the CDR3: TGTGCCAGCAGCCAATGGGGCGGAGAATACAATGAGCAGTTCTTC. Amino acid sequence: CASSQWGGEYNEQFF.

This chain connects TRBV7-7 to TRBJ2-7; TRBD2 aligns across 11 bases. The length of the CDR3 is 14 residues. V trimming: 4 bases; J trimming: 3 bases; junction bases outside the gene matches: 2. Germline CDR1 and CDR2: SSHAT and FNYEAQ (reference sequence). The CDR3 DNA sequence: TGTGCCAGCAGCTCGGGACTAGCGGACTACGAGCAGTACTTC. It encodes CASSSGLADYEQYF.

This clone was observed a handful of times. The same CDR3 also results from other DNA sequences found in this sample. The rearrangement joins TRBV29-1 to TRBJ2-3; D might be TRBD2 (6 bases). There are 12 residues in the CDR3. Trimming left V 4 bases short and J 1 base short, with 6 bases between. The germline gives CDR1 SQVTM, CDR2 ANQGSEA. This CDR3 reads CSVGRGTDTQYF. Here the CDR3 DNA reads TGCAGCGTTGGGAGGGGCACAGATACGCAGTATTTT.

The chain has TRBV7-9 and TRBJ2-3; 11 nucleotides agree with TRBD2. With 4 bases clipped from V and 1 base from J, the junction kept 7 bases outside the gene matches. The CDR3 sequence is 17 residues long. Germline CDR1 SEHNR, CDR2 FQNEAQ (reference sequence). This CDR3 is CASSSQLAGVRTDTQYF. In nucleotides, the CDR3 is TGTGCCAGCAGCTCACAACTAGCGGGGGTTCGCACAGATACGCAGTATTTT.

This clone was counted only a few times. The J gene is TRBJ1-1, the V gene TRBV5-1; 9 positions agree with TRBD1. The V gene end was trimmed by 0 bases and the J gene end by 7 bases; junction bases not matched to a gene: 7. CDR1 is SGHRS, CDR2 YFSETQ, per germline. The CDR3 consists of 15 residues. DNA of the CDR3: TGCGCCAGCAGCTTGGGGGGAACAGGGGGCGGTGAAGCTTTCTTT. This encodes CASSLGGTGGGEAFF.

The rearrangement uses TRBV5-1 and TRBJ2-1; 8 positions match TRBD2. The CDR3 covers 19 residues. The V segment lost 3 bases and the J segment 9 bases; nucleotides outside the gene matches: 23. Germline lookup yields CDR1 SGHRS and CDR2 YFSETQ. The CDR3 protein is CASSSAPSGFAGGSGEQFF. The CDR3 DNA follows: TGCGCCAGCAGCTCGGCTCCGTCGGGCTTTGCGGGAGGTTCGGGTGAGCAGTTCTTC.

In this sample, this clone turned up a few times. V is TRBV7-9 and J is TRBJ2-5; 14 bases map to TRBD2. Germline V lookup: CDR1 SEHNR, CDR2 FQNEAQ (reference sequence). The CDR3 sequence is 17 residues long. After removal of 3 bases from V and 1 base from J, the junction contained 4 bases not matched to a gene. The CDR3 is CASSLRLAGGIQETQYF. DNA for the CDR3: TGTGCCAGCAGCTTGAGACTAGCGGGAGGGATCCAAGAGACCCAGTACTTC.

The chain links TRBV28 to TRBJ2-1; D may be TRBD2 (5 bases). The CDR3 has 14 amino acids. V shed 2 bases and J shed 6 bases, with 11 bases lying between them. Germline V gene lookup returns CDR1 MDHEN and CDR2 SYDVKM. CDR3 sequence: CASSLSGSINEQFF. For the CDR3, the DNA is TGTGCCAGCAGTTTAAGCGGTAGCATCAATGAGCAGTTCTTC. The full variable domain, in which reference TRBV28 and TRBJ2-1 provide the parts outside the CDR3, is DVKVTQSSRYLVKRTGEKVFLECVQDMDHENMFWYRQDPGLGLRLIYFSYDVKMKEKGDIPEGYSVSREKKERFSLILESASTNQTSMYLCASSLSGSINEQFFGPGTRLTVL.

The CDR3 here is CASSPLDSEAFF. The CDR3 nucleotides are TGTGCCAGCTCACCCTTGGACAGCGAAGCTTTCTTT. V and J are TRBV18 and TRBJ1-1; D may be TRBD1 (6 bases). Trimming removed 3 bases from V and 8 bases from J, with 10 bases in between. CDR3 length equals 12 residues. Germline loops: CDR1 KGHSH, CDR2 LQKENI.

The CDR3 sequence is CASSGPTPYGQLRGPGELFF. CDR3 in DNA: TGTGCCAGCAGCGGACCCACCCCATACGGACAGTTAAGGGGACCCGGGGAGCTGTTTTTT. The rearrangement uses TRBV13 and TRBJ2-2, with a possible D match to TRBD1 (6 bases). Germline-derived CDR1 and CDR2 are PRHDT and FYEKMQ (reference sequence). The CDR3 loop spans 20 amino acids. With 5 bases removed from V and 6 bases from J, the gap between germline ends came to 31 bases.

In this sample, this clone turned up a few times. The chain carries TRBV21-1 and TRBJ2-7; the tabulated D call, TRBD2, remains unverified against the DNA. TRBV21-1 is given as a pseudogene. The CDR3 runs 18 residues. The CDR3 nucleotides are TGTGCCAGCTCCCCGGGGGCTAGCGGGATCTTTGGGCCCTACGAGCAGTACTTC. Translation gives CASSPGASGIFGPYEQYF.

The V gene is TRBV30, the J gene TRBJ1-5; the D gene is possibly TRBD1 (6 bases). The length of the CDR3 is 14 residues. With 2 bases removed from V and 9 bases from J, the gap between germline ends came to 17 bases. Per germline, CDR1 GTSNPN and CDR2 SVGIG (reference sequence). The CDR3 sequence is CAWSRDRTLRPQHF. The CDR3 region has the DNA TGTGCCTGGAGTCGAGACAGGACCTTACGGCCCCAGCATTTT.

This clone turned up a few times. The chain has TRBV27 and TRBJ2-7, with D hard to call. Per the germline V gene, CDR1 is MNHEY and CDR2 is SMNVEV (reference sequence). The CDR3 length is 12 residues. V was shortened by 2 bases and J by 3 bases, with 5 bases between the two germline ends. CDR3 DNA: TGTGCCAGCAGTTTACCCCTCTACGAGCAGTACTTC. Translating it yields CASSLPLYEQYF.

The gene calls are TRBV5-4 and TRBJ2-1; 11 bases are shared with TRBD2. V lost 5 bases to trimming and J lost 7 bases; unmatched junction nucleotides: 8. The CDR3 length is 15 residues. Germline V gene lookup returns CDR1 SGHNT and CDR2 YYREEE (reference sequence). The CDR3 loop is CASRLAGGLPNEQFF. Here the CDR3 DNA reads TGTGCCAGCAGGCTAGCGGGGGGTCTCCCAAATGAGCAGTTCTTC.

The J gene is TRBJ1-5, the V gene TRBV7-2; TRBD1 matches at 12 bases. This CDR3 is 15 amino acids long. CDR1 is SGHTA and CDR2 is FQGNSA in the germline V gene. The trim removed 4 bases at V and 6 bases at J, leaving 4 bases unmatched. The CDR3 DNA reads TGTGCCAGCAGCTCCGGGACAGGGGGCGGTCAGCCCCAGCATTTT. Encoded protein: CASSSGTGGGQPQHF.

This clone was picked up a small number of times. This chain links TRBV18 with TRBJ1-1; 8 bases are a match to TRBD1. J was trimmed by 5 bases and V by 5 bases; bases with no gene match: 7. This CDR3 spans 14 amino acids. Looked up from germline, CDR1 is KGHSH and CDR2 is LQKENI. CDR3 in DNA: TGTGCCAGCTCAACGACAGGGGTGGGGACTGAAGCTTTCTTT. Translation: CASSTTGVGTEAFF.